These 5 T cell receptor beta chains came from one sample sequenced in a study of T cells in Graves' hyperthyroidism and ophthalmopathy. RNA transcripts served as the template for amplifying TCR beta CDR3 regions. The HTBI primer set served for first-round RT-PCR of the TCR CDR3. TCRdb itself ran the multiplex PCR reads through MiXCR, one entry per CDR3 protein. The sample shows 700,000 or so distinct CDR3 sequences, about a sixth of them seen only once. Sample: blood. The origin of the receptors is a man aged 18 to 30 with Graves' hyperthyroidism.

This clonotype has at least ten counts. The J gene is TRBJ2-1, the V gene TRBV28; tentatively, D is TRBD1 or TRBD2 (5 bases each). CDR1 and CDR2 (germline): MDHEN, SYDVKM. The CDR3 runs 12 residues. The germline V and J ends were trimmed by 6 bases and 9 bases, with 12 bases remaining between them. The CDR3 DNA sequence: TGTGCCAGCAGCGTGATGGGGGTTGAGCAGTTCTTC. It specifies CASSVMGVEQFF.

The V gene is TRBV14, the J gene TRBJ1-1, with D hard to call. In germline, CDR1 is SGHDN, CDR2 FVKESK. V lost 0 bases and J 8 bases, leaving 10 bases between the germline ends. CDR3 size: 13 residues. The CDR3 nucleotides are TGTGCCAGCAGCCAAGATAGGGTTTCCGAAGCTTTCTTT. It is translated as CASSQDRVSEAFF.

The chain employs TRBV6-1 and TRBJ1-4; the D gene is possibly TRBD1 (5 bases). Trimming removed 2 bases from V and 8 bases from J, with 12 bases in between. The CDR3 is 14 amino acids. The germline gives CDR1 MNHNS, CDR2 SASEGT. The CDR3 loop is CASSESPGPEKLFF. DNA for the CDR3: TGTGCCAGCAGTGAAAGTCCGGGGCCCGAAAAACTGTTTTTT.

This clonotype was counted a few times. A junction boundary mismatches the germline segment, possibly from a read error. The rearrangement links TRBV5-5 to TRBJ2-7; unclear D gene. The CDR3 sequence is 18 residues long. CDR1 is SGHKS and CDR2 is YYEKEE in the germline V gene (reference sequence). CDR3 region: CASSLVGPVSNTAYGQYF. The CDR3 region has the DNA TGTGCCAGCAGCTTGGTAGGCCCCGTTTCAAACACGGCCTACGGGCAGTACTTC.

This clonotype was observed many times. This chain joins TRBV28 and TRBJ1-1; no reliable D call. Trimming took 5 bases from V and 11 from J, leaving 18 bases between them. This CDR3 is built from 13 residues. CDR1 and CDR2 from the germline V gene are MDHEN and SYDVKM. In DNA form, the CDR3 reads TGTGCCAGCAGTCCCCGGGCCCCCAGAGTCGCTTTCTTT. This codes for CASSPRAPRVAFF.